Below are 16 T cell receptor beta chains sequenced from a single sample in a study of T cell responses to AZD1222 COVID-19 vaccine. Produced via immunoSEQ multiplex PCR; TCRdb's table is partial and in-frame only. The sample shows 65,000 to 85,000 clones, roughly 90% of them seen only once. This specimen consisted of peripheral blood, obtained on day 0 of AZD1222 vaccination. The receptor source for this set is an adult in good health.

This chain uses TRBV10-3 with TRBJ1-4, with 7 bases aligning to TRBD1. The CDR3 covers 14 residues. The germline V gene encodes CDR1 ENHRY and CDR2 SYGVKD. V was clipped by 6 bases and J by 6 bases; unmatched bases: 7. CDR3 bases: TGTGCCATCAGAAACGGGACAGTAGATGAAAAACTGTTTTTT. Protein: CAIRNGTVDEKLFF.

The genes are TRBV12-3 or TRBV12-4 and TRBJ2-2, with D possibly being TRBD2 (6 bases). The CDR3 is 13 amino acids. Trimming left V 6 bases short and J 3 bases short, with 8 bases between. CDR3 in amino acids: CASRRDYTGELFF. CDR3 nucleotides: TGTGCCAGCAGGAGGGACTACACCGGGGAGCTGTTTTTT.

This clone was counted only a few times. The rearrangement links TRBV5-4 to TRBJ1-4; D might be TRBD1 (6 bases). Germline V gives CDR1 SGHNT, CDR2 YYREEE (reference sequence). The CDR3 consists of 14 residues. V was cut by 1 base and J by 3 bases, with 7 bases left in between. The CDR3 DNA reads TGTGCCAGCAGCTTGAGGACAGCTAATGAAAAACTGTTTTTT. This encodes CASSLRTANEKLFF.

The CDR3 protein is CASSARTGFTGNTIYF. The CDR3 coding sequence is TGTGCCAGCAGTGCAAGGACAGGGTTTACTGGAAACACCATATATTTT. V and J are TRBV2 and TRBJ1-3; 8 positions match TRBD1. V shed 4 bases, J shed 2 bases, and the junction held 7 bases outside the gene matches. The CDR3 consists of 16 residues. In germline, CDR1 is SNHLY, CDR2 FYNNEI.

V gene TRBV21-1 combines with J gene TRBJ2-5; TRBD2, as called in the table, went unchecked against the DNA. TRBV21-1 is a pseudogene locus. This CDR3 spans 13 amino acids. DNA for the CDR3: TGTGCCAGCACCCACGGAGGTTTTGAGACCCAGTACTTC. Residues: CASTHGGFETQYF.

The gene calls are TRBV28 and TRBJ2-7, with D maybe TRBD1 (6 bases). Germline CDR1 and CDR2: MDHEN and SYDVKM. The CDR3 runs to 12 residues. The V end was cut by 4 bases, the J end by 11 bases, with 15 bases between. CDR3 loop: CASSSARDKEYF. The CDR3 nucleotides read TGTGCCAGCAGTTCCGCCAGGGACAAAGAGTACTTC.

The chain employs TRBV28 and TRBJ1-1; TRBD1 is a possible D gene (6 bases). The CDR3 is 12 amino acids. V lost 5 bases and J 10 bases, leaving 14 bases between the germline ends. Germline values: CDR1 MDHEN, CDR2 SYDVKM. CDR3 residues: CASSLVQGTAFF. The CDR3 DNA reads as TGTGCCAGCAGTCTGGTTCAGGGGACAGCTTTCTTT.

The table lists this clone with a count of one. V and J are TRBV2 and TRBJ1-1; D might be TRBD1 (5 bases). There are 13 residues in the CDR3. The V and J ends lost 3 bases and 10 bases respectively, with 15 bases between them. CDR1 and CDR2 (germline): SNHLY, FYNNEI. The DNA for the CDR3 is TGTGCCAGCAGTGATGAGGGGCAGTCCGGAGCTTTCTTT. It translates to CASSDEGQSGAFF.

The CDR3 protein is CASSYWTWGHEAFF. The CDR3 nucleotides read TGTGCCAGCAGTTACTGGACATGGGGGCATGAAGCTTTCTTT. This rearrangement joins TRBV6-7 to TRBJ1-1; TRBD1 is a possible D gene (6 bases). TRBV6-7 qualifies as an ORF whose function is uncertain. Trimming pared 1 base from V and 7 bases from J, leaving 13 bases between. This CDR3 has 14 residues.

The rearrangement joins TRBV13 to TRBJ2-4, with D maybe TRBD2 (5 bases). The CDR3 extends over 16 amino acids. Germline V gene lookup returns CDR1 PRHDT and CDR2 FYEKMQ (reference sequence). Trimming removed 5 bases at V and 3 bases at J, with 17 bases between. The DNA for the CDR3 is TGTGCCAGCAGCCCTTGGACGGGGATGGGCAAAAACATTCAGTACTTC. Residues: CASSPWTGMGKNIQYF.

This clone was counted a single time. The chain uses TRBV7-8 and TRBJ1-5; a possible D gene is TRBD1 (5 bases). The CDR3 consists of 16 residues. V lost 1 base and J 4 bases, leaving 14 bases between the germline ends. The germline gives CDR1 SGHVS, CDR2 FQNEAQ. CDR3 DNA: TGTGCCAGCAGCTTAGGTCACCAGGGTCTGAATCAGCCCCAGCATTTT. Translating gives CASSLGHQGLNQPQHF.

CDR3 in DNA: TGTGCCAGCAGTTTAAGGCCTTACGAGCAGTACTTC. Translating it yields CASSLRPYEQYF. V usage is TRBV28 and J usage is TRBJ2-7, with D uncertain. Trimming removed 2 bases at V and 4 bases at J, with 6 bases between. The CDR3 runs to 12 residues. The germline V gene encodes CDR1 MDHEN and CDR2 SYDVKM.

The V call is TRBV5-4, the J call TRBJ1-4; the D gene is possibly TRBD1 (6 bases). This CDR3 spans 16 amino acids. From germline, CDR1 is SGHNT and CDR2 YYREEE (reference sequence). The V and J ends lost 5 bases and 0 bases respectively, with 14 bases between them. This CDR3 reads CASSHDRPSTNEKLFF. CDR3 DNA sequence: TGTGCCAGCAGTCATGACAGGCCCTCAACTAATGAAAAACTGTTTTTT.

The CDR3 is CASSFGAARVWEPQHF. The DNA for the CDR3 is TGTGCCAGCAGCTTTGGGGCGGCGAGGGTGTGGGAGCCCCAGCATTTT. The chain links TRBV7-2 to TRBJ1-5; D perhaps matches TRBD1 (5 bases). CDR1 is SGHTA and CDR2 is FQGNSA in the germline V gene. The CDR3 is 16 residues long. The V gene lost 3 bases and the J gene lost 8 bases, with 20 bases spanning the gap.

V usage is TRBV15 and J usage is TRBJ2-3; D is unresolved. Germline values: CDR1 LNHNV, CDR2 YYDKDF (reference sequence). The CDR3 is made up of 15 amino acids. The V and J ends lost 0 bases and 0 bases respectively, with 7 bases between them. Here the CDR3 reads CATSRDPASTDTQYF. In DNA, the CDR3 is TGTGCCACCAGCAGAGATCCTGCTAGCACAGATACGCAGTATTTT. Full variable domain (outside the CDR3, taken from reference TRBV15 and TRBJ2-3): DAMVIQNPRYQVTQFGKPVTLSCSQTLNHNVMYWYQQKSSQAPKLLFHYYDKDFNNEADTPDNFQSRRPNTSFCFLDIRSPGLGDTAMYLCATSRDPASTDTQYFGPGTRLTVL.

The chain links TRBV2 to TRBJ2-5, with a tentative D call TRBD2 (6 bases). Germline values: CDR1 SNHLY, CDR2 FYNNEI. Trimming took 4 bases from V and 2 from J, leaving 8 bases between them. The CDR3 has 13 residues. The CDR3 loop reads CASSARGQETQYF. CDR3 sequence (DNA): TGTGCCAGCAGTGCGCGGGGACAAGAGACCCAGTACTTC.